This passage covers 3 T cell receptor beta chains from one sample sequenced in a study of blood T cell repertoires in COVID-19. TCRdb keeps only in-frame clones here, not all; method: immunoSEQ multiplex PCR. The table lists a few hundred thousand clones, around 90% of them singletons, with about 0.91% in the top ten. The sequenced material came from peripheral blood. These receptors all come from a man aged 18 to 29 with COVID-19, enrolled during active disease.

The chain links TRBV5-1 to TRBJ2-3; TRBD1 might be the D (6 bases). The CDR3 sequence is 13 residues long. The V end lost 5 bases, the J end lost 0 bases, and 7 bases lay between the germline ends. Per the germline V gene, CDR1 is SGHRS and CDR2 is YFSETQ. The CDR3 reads CASRDSSTDTQYF. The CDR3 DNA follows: TGCGCCAGCAGGGACAGTAGCACAGATACGCAGTATTTT.

The CDR3, as DNA: TGTGCCAGCTCACCAACATCCCCTGGGGCCAACGTCCTGACTTTC. It is translated as CASSPTSPGANVLTF. This chain connects TRBV18 to TRBJ2-6; unclear D gene. Germline values: CDR1 KGHSH, CDR2 LQKENI. Trimming stripped 2 bases from V and 2 bases from J, with 7 bases between. CDR3 size: 15 residues. Full variable domain (outside the CDR3, taken from reference TRBV18 and TRBJ2-6): NAGVMQNPRHLVRRRGQEARLRCSPMKGHSHVYWYRQLPEEGLKFMVYLQKENIIDESGMPKERFSAEFPKEGPSILRIQQVVRGDSAAYFCASSPTSPGANVLTFGAGSRLTVL.

The CDR3 bases are TGTGCCAGCAGTGTCAATAAGGGGGTCGGTAATTCACCCCTCCACTTT. This translates into CASSVNKGVGNSPLHF. This chain links TRBV6-1 with TRBJ1-6; D may be TRBD1 (6 bases). Germline V gene data show CDR1 as MNHNS and CDR2 as SASEGT. This CDR3 comprises 16 residues. V shed 4 bases and J shed 6 bases, with 16 bases lying between them.